The rows below give T cell receptor beta chains drawn from one sample of a study of blood T cell repertoires in COVID-19. The protocol was immunoSEQ multiplex PCR, while the TCRdb copy is restricted to in-frame clones and leaves out a portion. Here the sample spans some 390,000 clones, 80% to 90% being singletons. Sequenced material: PBMCs or T cells enriched from blood (not recorded which). Every receptor here comes from a man aged 30 to 39 who had recovered from COVID-19. Both conserved end residues are part of each CDR3. A D gene is named only where the DNA matches it firmly. Clone size appears in some rows only: once, few, many, or a class for an expanded clone.

19,TRBJ2-2,TRBD2,NA,TRBV3-1/TRBV3-2,TGTGCCAGCAGCCGGAGGGGGCTAGCGGGAGCGTCACCCGTTTCAGAGCTGTTTTTT,CASSRRGLAGASPVSELFF
15,TRBJ1-5,TRBD1,NA,TRBV20-1,TGCAGTGCTAGTCGAGGACAGGTTAGCAATCAGCCCCAGCATTTT,CSASRGQVSNQPQHF
14,TRBJ2-7,TRBD1,NA,TRBV7-9,TGTGCCAGCAGCCTTGAGACAGGGTTGGGCGAGCAGTACTTC,CASSLETGLGEQYF
14,TRBJ1-5,NA,NA,TRBV6-6,TGTGCCAGCAGTCGGGCATATAGCAATCAGCCCCAGCATTTT,CASSRAYSNQPQHF
14,TRBJ2-7,TRBD1,NA,TRBV30,TGTGCCTGGAGCGCCGACAGGGCCAGGAACGAGCAGTACTTC,CAWSADRARNEQYF
15,TRBJ2-5,TRBD2,NA,TRBV7-2,TGTGCCAGCAGCTTTGGACTAGCGGGAAGAGAGACCCAGTACTTC,CASSFGLAGRETQYF
14,TRBJ2-2,NA,NA,TRBV7-9,TGTGCCAGCAGCTTAGCGGGCTGGCCCGGGGAGCTGTTTTTT,CASSLAGWPGELFF
14,TRBJ1-5,NA,few,TRBV7-8,TGTGCCAGCAGCTTAAACCAGAACAATCAGCCCCAGCATTTT,CASSLNQNNQPQHF
12,TRBJ2-7,NA,NA,TRBV30,TGTGCCTGGAATGTCGGAGGCCACGAGCAGTACTTC,CAWNVGGHEQYF
16,TRBJ2-2,NA,NA,TRBV11-2,TGTGCCAGCAGCCAATCGCGGCCACCCAACACCGGGGAGCTGTTTTTT,CASSQSRPPNTGELFF
15,TRBJ2-7,NA,NA,TRBV7-2,TGTGCCAGCAGCCCTTCTTACTTTTCATCCTACGAGCAGTACTTC,CASSPSYFSSYEQYF
15,TRBJ1-5,TRBD1,NA,TRBV18,TGTGCCAGCTCACCTGGGGACAGGGGGGGTAGGACCCAGCATTTT,CASSPGDRGGRTQHF
11,TRBJ2-7,NA,NA,TRBV20-1,TGCAGTGCTGAGGTTACCTACGAGCAGTACTTC,CSAEVTYEQYF
15,TRBJ2-7,NA,once,TRBV9,TGTGCCAGCAGCGTAGCACTCGACAGCTCCTACGAGCAGTACTTC,CASSVALDSSYEQYF
16,TRBJ2-3,TRBD2,NA,TRBV11-2,TGTGCCAGTACCCTCCTAGCGGGACCAAGCACAGATACGCAGTATTTT,CASTLLAGPSTDTQYF
14,TRBJ1-4,TRBD1,once,TRBV6-1,TGTGCCAGCAGTGAAATACCAGGGGGTGAAAAACTGTTTTTT,CASSEIPGGEKLFF
17,TRBJ2-7,NA,NA,TRBV23-1,TGCGCCAGCAGTCAAACTGCACAGAACCAATCCTCCTACGAGCAGTACTTC,CASSQTAQNQSSYEQYF
15,TRBJ1-4,TRBD1,NA,TRBV4-1,TGCGCCAGCAGCCAAGAGGACAGGTTCTGGGAAAAACTGTTTTTT,CASSQEDRFWEKLFF
15,TRBJ2-7,NA,NA,TRBV7-6,TGTGCCAGCAGCCCGTCAGGGCTAGGCTCCTACGAGCAGTACTTC,CASSPSGLGSYEQYF
17,TRBJ2-1,TRBD2,once,TRBV3-1/TRBV3-2,TGTGCCAGCAGCCACATACCATTAGCGGGAGGTGGCAATGAGCAGTTCTTC,CASSHIPLAGGGNEQFF
15,TRBJ2-2,TRBD2,NA,TRBV30,TGTGCCTGGGAAGTGGGACTACCAGGGACCGGGGAGCTGTTTTTT,CAWEVGLPGTGELFF
12,TRBJ2-5,TRBD2,NA,TRBV6-5,TGTGCCAGCAGTTCCCCGGGAGGGACCCAGTACTTC,CASSSPGGTQYF
13,TRBJ2-7,NA,NA,TRBV9,TGTGCCAGCAGCCCTCGGGTAATCGGGGAGCAGTACTTC,CASSPRVIGEQYF
16,TRBJ2-7,NA,NA,TRBV7-2,TGTGCCAGCAGCTTAACTGTAGGATCAGGGATCTACGAGCAGTACTTC,CASSLTVGSGIYEQYF
14,TRBJ1-4,TRBD1,once,TRBV3-1/TRBV3-2,TGTGCCAGCAGCCAGACAGGGGGGGTTGAAAAACTGTTTTTT,CASSQTGGVEKLFF
14,TRBJ1-3,NA,NA,TRBV27,TGTGCCAGCAGTCCAGGGTTTGCTGGAAACACCATATATTTT,CASSPGFAGNTIYF
13,TRBJ2-7,NA,once,TRBV4-1,TGCGCCAGCAGCCAAGTGGCAGCCTACGAGCAGTACTTC,CASSQVAAYEQYF
17,TRBJ2-3,NA,NA,TRBV28,TGTGCCAGCAGTCCCCCCCCTCGTATCACCGGCGGAGATACGCAGTATTTT,CASSPPPRITGGDTQYF
14,TRBJ2-7,NA,NA,TRBV6-5,TGTGCCAGCAGTTACTCGACAGAAGATTACGAGCAGTACTTC,CASSYSTEDYEQYF
14,TRBJ2-5,NA,NA,TRBV7-2,TGTGCCAGCAGCTTAGTACGGGGCCAAGAGACCCAGTACTTC,CASSLVRGQETQYF
13,TRBJ2-6,TRBD1,NA,TRBV2,TGTGCCAGGGACAGGGCTGGGGCCAACGTCCTGACTTTC,CARDRAGANVLTF
13,TRBJ2-3,NA,NA,TRBV5-4,TGTGCCAGCAGCCCCGGGGACACAGATACGCAGTATTTT,CASSPGDTDTQYF
15,TRBJ1-6,TRBD1,NA,TRBV9,TGTGCCAGCAGCGTCACAGGGGGCGCGAATTCACCCCTCCACTTT,CASSVTGGANSPLHF
12,TRBJ2-1,NA,NA,TRBV11-2,TGTGCCAGCAACCGCAGGGGAAATGAGCAGTTCTTC,CASNRRGNEQFF
15,TRBJ2-1,TRBD2,NA,TRBV7-2,TGTGCCAGCACCGCTCGGACTAGCGGGAGCCATGAGCAGTTCTTC,CASTARTSGSHEQFF
14,TRBJ1-2,TRBD1,once,TRBV14,TGTGCCAGCAGCCTCCTTGGGACAGGATATGGCTACACCTTC,CASSLLGTGYGYTF
17,TRBJ2-1,NA,NA,TRBV27,TGTGCCAGCAAGGGTGACCTAGCGCCTAGCTCCTACAATGAGCAGTTCTTC,CASKGDLAPSSYNEQFF
13,TRBJ1-5,NA,NA,TRBV27,TGTGCCAGCAGTTTATACAACGATCAGCCCCAGCATTTT,CASSLYNDQPQHF
11,TRBJ1-2,NA,NA,TRBV28,TGTGCCAGCAGTTTTTCGCGCGGCTACACCTTC,CASSFSRGYTF
16,TRBJ1-4,NA,NA,TRBV10-1,TGCGCCAGCAGTGAGTTCAGGGGAGAAACTAATGAAAAACTGTTTTTT,CASSEFRGETNEKLFF
16,TRBJ2-7,TRBD2,NA,TRBV18,TGTGCCAGCTCACCTCCCTCTAGCGGGAGGACCTACGAGCAGTACTTC,CASSPPSSGRTYEQYF
16,TRBJ2-3,TRBD1,NA,TRBV5-1,TGCGCCAGCAGAAATCTGGGACAGGGCATGCCAGATACGCAGTATTTT,CASRNLGQGMPDTQYF
18,TRBJ2-2,NA,NA,TRBV20-1,TGCAGTGCTAGTCCTCGTCAGGTAGCCGGGGTTGGCACCGGGGAGCTGTTTTTT,CSASPRQVAGVGTGELFF
14,TRBJ1-4,NA,few,TRBV18,TGTGCCAGCTCACCTGCGAACAGGGATTCAAAACTGTTTTTT,CASSPANRDSKLFF
14,TRBJ2-7,NA,NA,TRBV11-2,TGTGCCAGCAGCCCCTCCCTAGCCTCCTACGAGCAGTACTTC,CASSPSLASYEQYF